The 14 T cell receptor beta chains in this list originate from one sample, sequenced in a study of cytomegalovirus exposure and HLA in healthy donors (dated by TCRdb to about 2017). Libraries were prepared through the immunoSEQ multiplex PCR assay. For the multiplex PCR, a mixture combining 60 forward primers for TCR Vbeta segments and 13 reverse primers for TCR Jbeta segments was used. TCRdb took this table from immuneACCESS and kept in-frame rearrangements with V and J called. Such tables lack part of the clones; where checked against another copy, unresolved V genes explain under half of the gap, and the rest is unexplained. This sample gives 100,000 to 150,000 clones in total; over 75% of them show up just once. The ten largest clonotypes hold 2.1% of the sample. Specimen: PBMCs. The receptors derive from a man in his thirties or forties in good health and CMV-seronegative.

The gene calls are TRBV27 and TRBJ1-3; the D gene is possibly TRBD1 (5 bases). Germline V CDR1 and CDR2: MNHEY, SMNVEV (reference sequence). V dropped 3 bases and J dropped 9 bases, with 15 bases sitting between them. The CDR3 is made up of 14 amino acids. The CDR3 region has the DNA TGTGCCAGCAGTTTTAGGGGAGTCGGGAGCACCATATATTTT. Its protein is CASSFRGVGSTIYF.

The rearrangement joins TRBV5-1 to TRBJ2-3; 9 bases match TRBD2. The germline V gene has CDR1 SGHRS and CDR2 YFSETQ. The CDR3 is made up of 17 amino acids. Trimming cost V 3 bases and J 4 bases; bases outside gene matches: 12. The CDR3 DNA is TGCGCCAGCAGCTCCGGGGATAGCGGGGGAATGGCAGATACGCAGTATTTT. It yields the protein CASSSGDSGGMADTQYF.

CDR3 bases: TGCGCCAGCAGCTTGGACAGGGGAAACACTGAAGCTTTCTTT. Residues: CASSLDRGNTEAFF. The chain is built from TRBV5-1 and TRBJ1-1; 7 bases match TRBD1. CDR3 length: 14 residues. Germline CDR1 SGHRS, CDR2 YFSETQ. Trimming at V came to 0 bases and at J to 2 bases, leaving 1 base not matched to a gene. Full variable domain (outside the CDR3, taken from reference TRBV5-1 and TRBJ1-1): KAGVTQTPRYLIKTRGQQVTLSCSPISGHRSVSWYQQTPGQGLQFLFEYFSETQRNKGNFPGRFSGRQFSNSRSEMNVSTLELGDSALYLCASSLDRGNTEAFFGQGTRLTVV.

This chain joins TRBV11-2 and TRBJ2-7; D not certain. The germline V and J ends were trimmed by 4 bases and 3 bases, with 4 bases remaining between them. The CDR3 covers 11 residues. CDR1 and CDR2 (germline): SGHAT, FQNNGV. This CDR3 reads CASSYIYEQYF. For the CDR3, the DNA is TGTGCCAGCAGCTATATCTACGAGCAGTACTTC.

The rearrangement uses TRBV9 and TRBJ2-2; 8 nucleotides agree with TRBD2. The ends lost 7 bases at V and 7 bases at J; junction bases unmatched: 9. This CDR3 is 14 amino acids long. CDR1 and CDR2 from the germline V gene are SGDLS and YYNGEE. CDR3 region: CASAPGGRGGELFF. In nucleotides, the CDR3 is TGTGCCAGCGCCCCGGGGGGGCGCGGCGGGGAGCTGTTTTTT.

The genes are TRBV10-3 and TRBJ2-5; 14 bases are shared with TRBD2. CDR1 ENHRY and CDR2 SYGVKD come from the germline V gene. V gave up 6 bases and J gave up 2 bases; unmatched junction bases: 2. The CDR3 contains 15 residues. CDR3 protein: CAISGTSGGQETQYF. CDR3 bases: TGTGCCATCAGCGGGACTAGCGGGGGTCAAGAGACCCAGTACTTC.

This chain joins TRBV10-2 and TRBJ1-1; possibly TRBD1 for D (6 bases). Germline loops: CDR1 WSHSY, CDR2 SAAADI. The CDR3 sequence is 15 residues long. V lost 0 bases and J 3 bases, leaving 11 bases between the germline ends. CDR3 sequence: CASSESGHRDTEAFF. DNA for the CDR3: TGCGCCAGCAGTGAGTCGGGACATCGGGACACTGAAGCTTTCTTT.

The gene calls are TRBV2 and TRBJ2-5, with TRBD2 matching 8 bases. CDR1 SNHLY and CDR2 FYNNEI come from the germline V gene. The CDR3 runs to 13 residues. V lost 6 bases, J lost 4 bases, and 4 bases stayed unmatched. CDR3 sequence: CASSRTSRETQYF. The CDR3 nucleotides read TGTGCCAGCAGCCGGACTAGCAGAGAGACCCAGTACTTC.

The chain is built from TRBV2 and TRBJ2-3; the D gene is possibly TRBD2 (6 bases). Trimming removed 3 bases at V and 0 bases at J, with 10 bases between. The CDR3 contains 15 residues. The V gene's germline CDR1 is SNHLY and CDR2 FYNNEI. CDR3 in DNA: TGTGCCAGCAGTGAGAGGCGGGGAAGCACAGATACGCAGTATTTT. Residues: CASSERRGSTDTQYF.

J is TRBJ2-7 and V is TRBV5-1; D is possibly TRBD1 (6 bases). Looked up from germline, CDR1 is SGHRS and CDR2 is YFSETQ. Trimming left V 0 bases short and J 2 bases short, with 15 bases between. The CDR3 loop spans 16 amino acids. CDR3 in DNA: TGCGCCAGCAGCTTGGGGTGGACAGTTCCTACCTACGAGCAGTACTTC. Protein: CASSLGWTVPTYEQYF.

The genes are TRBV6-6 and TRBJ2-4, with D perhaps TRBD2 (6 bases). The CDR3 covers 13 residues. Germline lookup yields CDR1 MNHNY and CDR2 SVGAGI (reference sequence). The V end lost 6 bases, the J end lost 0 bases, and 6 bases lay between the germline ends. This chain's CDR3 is CASRGGAKNIQYF. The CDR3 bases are TGTGCCAGCAGGGGGGGAGCCAAAAACATTCAGTACTTC.

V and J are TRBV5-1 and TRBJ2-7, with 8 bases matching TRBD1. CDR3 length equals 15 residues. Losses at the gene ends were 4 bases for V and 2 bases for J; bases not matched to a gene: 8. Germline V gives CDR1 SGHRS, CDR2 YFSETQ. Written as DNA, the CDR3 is TGCGCCAGCAGCGGCATGACAGGGGTCACCTACGAGCAGTACTTC. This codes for CASSGMTGVTYEQYF.

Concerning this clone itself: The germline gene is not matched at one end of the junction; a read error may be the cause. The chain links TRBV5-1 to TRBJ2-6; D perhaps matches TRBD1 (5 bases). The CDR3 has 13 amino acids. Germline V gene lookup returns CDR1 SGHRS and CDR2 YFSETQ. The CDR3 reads CASSLTGANGLTF. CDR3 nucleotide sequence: TGCGCCAGCAGTCTCACTGGGGCCAACGGCCTGACTTTC.

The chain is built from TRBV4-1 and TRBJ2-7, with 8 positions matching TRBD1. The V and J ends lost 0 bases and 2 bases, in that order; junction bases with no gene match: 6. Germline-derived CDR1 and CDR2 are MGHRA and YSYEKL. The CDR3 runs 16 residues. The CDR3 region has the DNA TGCGCCAGCAGCCAAGAGGGCGGGACAGGCGCCTACGAGCAGTACTTC. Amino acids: CASSQEGGTGAYEQYF.